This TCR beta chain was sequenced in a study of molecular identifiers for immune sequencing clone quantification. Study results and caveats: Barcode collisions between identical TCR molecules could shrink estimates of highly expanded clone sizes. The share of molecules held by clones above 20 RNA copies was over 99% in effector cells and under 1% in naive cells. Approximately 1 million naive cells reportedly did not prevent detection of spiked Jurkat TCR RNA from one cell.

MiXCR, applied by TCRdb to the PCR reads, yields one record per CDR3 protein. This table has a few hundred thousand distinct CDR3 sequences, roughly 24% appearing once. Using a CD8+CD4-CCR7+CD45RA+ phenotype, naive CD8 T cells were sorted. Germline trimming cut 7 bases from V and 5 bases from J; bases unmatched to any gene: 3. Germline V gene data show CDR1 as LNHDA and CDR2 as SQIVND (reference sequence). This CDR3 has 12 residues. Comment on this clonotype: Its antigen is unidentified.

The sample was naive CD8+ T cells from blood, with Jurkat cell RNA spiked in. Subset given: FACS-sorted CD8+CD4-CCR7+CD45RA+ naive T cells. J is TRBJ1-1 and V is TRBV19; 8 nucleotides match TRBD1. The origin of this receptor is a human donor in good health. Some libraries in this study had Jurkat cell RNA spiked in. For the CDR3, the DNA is TGTGCCAGTACCGACAGGGGAACTGAAGCTTTCTTT. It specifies CASTDRGTEAFF.